A selection of T cell receptor beta chains follows, all from one sample in a study of T cell responses to AZD1222 COVID-19 vaccine. Some clones are missing from TCRdb's copy, which holds only in-frame ones; the method was immunoSEQ multiplex PCR. Of approximately 110,000 clones in the sample, 89% are singletons; the top ten hold 44%. The starting material was peripheral blood, obtained 28 days after the second AZD1222 dose. The receptors stem from an adult who received the AZD1222 COVID-19 vaccine. Both conserved end residues are trimmed from each CDR3. Each record gives: D gene, V gene, J gene, CDR3 protein. D genes are given only for firm matches.

>TRBD2|TRBV18|TRBJ2-1
ASSPFLAASSYNEQF
>TRBD1|TRBV28|TRBJ1-2
ASSSSQGVGGYT
>NA|TRBV9|TRBJ2-7
ASSVEPLTTREQY
>NA|TRBV6-5|TRBJ1-5
ASRALSQPQH
>NA|TRBV19|TRBJ1-1
ASSIVTRNTEAF
>NA|TRBV28|TRBJ2-7
ASSLQWSREQY
>TRBD2|TRBV7-9|TRBJ2-5
ASALAGGQETQY
>NA|TRBV28|TRBJ2-2
ASSLGTVNTGELF
>NA|TRBV6-5|TRBJ2-7
ASTNDRSREQY
>NA|TRBV15|TRBJ2-2
ATSRGRENTGELF
>NA|TRBV11-2|TRBJ1-3
ASSAEGAAGNTIY
>TRBD2|TRBV7-8|TRBJ2-7
ASSSRLAGANEQY
>TRBD2|TRBV10-3|TRBJ2-1
ATGGGLAGYNEQF
>NA|TRBV18|TRBJ1-4
ASSPLDLSRGEKLF
>NA|TRBV19|TRBJ2-1
ASKEAHVSYNEQF
>NA|TRBV6-5|TRBJ2-1
ASRYAQRRKEQF
>NA|TRBV10-3|TRBJ2-7
AISDGGRQYEQY
>NA|TRBV30|TRBJ1-1
AWSVKGNTEAF
>NA|TRBV12-1|TRBJ2-7
ASTKLGLGEQY
>NA|TRBV19|TRBJ1-5
ASSMAGTGNQPQH
>NA|TRBV18|TRBJ1-1
ASSPQSLNTEAF
>NA|TRBV5-1|TRBJ1-1
ASSTGNTEAF